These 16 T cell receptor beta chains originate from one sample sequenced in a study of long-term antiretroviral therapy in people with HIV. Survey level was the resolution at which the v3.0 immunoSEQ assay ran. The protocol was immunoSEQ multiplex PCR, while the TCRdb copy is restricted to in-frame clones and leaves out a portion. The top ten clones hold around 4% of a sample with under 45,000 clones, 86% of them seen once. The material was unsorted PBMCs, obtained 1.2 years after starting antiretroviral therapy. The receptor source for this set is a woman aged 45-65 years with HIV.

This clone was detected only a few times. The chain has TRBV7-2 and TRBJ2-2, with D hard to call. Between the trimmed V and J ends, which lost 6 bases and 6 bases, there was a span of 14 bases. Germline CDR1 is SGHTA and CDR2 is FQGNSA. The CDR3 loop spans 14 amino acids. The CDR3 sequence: CASRFGPGAGELFF. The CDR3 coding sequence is TGTGCCAGCAGATTTGGACCAGGTGCCGGGGAGCTGTTTTTT.

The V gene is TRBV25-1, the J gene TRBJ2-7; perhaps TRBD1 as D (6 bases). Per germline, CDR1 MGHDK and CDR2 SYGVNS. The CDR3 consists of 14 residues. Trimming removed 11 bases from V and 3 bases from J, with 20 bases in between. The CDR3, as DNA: TGTGCCCGAAGGACAGCCCCAGATATCTACGAGCAGTACTTC. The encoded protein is CARRTAPDIYEQYF.

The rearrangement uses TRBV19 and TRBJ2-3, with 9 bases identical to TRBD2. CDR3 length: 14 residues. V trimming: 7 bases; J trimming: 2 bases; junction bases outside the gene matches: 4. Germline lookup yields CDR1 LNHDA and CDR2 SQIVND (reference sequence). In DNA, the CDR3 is TGTGCCAGTAAGTCTAGCGGGAACACAGATACGCAGTATTTT. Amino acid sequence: CASKSSGNTDTQYF.

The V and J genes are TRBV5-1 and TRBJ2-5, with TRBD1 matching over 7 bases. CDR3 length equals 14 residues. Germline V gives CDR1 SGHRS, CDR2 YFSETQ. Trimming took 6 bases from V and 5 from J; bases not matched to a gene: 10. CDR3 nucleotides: TGCGCCAGCAACCAAAACAGGGGCGGGGAGACCCAGTACTTC. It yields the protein CASNQNRGGETQYF. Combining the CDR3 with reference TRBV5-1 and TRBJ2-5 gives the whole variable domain KAGVTQTPRYLIKTRGQQVTLSCSPISGHRSVSWYQQTPGQGLQFLFEYFSETQRNKGNFPGRFSGRQFSNSRSEMNVSTLELGDSALYLCASNQNRGGETQYFGPGTRLLVL.

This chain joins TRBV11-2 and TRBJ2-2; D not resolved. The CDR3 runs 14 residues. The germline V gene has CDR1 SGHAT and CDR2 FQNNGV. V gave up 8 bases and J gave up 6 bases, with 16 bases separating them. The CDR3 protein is CASDPGRAAGELFF. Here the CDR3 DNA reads TGTGCCAGCGACCCCGGCCGGGCGGCCGGGGAGCTGTTTTTT.

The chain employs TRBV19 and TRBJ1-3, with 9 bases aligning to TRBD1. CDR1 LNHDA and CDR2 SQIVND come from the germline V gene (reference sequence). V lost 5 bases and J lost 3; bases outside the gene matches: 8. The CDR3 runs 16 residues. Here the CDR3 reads CASSVGQGIIGNTIYF. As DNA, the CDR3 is TGTGCCAGTAGTGTGGGACAGGGTATCATTGGAAACACCATATATTTT.

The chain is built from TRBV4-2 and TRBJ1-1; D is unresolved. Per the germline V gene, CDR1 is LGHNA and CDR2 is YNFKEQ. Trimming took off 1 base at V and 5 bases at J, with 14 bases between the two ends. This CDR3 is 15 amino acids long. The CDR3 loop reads CASSQGGRGRTEAFF. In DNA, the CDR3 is TGTGCCAGCAGCCAAGGAGGGCGGGGAAGGACTGAAGCTTTCTTT.

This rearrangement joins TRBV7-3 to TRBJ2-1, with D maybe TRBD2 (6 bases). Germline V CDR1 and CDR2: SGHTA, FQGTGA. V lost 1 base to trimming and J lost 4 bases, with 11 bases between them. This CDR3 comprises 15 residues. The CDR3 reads CASSLIGGDYNEQFF. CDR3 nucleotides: TGTGCCAGCAGCTTAATCGGCGGGGATTACAATGAGCAGTTCTTC.

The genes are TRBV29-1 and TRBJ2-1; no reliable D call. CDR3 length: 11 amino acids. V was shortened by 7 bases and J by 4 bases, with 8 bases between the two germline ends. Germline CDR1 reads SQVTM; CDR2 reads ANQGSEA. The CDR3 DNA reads TGCAGCGCTTTGGGTTACAATGAGCAGTTCTTC. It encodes CSALGYNEQFF.

The chain's CDR3 is CASSFDTATEAFF. In DNA, the CDR3 is TGTGCCAGCAGCTTTGACACGGCCACTGAAGCTTTCTTT. The rearrangement links TRBV13 to TRBJ1-1, with D unresolved. CDR3 length: 13 residues. CDR1 is PRHDT and CDR2 is FYEKMQ in the germline V gene (reference sequence). The ends were cut back, 3 bases at V and 4 bases at J, with 9 bases in the middle. Drawing the rest from reference TRBV13 and TRBJ1-1, the complete variable domain is AAGVIQSPRHLIKEKRETATLKCYPIPRHDTVYWYQQGPGQDPQFLISFYEKMQSDKGSIPDRFSAQQFSDYHSELNMSSLELGDSALYFCASSFDTATEAFFGQGTRLTVV.

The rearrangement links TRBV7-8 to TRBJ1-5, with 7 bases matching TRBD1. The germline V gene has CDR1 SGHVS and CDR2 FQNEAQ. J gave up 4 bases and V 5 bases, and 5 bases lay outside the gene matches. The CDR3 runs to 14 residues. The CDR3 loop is CASSPDRANQPQHF. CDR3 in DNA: TGTGCCAGCAGCCCCGACAGGGCTAATCAGCCCCAGCATTTT.

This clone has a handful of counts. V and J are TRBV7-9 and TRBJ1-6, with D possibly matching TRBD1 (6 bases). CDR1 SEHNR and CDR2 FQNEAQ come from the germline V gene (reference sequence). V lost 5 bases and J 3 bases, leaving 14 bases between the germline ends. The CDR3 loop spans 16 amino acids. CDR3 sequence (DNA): TGTGCCAGCAGCCCACCCGGACAGCTCTATAATTCACCCCTCCACTTT. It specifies CASSPPGQLYNSPLHF. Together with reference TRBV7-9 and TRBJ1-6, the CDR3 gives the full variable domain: DTGVSQNPRHKITKRGQNVTFRCDPISEHNRLYWYRQTLGQGPEFLTYFQNEAQLEKSRLLSDRFSAERPKGSFSTLEIQRTEQGDSAMYLCASSPPGQLYNSPLHFGNGTRLTVT.

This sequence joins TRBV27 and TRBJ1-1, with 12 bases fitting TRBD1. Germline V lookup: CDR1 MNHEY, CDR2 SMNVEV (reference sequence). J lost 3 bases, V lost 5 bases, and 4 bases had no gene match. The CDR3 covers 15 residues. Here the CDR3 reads CASSTGTGGYTEAFF. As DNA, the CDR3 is TGTGCCAGCAGTACAGGGACAGGGGGCTACACTGAAGCTTTCTTT.

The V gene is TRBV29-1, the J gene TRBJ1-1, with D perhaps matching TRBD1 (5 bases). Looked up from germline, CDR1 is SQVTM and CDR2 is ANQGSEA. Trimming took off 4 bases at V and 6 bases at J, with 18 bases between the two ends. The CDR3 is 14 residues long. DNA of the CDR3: TGCAGCGTTGGGGGAGGGGTCAAAGGTGCTGAAGCTTTCTTT. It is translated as CSVGGGVKGAEAFF.

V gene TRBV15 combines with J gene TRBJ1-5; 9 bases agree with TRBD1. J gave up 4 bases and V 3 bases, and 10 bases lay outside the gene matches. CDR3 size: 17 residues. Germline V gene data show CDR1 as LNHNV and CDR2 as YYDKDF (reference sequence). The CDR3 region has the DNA TGTGCCACCAGCAGGGGGAAGGACAGGGGCCCTAATCAGCCCCAGCATTTT. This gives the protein CATSRGKDRGPNQPQHF. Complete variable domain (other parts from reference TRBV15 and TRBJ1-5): DAMVIQNPRYQVTQFGKPVTLSCSQTLNHNVMYWYQQKSSQAPKLLFHYYDKDFNNEADTPDNFQSRRPNTSFCFLDIRSPGLGDTAMYLCATSRGKDRGPNQPQHFGDGTRLSIL.

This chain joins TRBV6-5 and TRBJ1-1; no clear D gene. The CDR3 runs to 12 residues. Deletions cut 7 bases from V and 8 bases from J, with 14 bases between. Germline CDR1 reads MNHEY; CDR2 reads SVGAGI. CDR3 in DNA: TGTGCCAGCACTCGGACGTCCGGAGAAGCTTTCTTT. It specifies CASTRTSGEAFF.